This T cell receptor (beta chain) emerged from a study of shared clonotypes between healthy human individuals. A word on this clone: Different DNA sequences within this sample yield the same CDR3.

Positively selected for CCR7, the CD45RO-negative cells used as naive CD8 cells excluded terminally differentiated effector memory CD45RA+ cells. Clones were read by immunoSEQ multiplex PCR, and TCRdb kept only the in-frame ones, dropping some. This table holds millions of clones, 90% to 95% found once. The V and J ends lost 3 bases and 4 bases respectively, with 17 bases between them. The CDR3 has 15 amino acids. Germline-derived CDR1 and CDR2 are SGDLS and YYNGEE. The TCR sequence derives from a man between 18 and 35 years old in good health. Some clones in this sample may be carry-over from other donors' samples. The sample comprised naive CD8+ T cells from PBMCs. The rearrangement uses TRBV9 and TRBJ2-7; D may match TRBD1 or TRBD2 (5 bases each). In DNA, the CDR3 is TGTGCCAGCAGCGCGGGGACGGGGCCCTCATACGAGCAGTACTTC. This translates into CASSAGTGPSYEQYF.